The 30 T cell receptor beta chains reported below all come from one sample, sequenced in a study of high-grade serous ovarian cancer treatment subgroups. Tumor samples were obtained before definitive surgery or chemotherapy. Assay used: immunoSEQ multiplex PCR; TCRdb lists only in-frame clones, some missing. The sample yields some 4,000 clones, roughly 70% seen once. Input material: tumor tissue. All receptors come from a human donor with high-grade serous ovarian cancer.

J is TRBJ2-3 and V is TRBV30; the match to TRBD1 covers 9 bases. Germline assignment: CDR1 GTSNPN and CDR2 SVGIG (reference sequence). Trimming removed 3 bases from V and 3 bases from J; junction bases left unmatched: 1. This CDR3 is built from 13 residues. The CDR3, as DNA: TGTGCCTGGAGGGACAGGGGAACAGATACGCAGTATTTT. Translation gives CAWRDRGTDTQYF.

This chain connects TRBV30 to TRBJ2-7; D is ambiguous. V was pared by 4 bases and J by 3 bases, with 13 bases between. Germline V lookup: CDR1 GTSNPN, CDR2 SVGIG (reference sequence). The CDR3 has 13 amino acids. CDR3 bases: TGTGCCTGGAATTTCGGACCGAACTACGAGCAGTACTTC. It translates to CAWNFGPNYEQYF.

This rearrangement joins TRBV6-5 to TRBJ1-1; D gene uncertain. The CDR3 has 14 amino acids. Germline V lookup: CDR1 MNHEY, CDR2 SVGAGI. Trimming stripped 7 bases from V and 5 bases from J, with 17 bases between. CDR3 DNA sequence: TGTGCCAGCACTAACCGGGCCAAACAAACTGAAGCTTTCTTT. Translated, it gives CASTNRAKQTEAFF.

The rearrangement uses TRBV6-6 and TRBJ1-4; 9 bases are shared with TRBD1. Germline V gene data show CDR1 as MNHNY and CDR2 as SVGAGI (reference sequence). V shed 6 bases, J shed 8 bases, and the junction held 13 bases outside the gene matches. This CDR3 has 16 residues. The CDR3 DNA reads as TGTGCCAGCAGCCCAACCATAGGGACAGGGATGGAAAAACTGTTTTTT. Residues: CASSPTIGTGMEKLFF.

This clone was counted a single time. V gene TRBV7-7 combines with J gene TRBJ2-2, with TRBD2 identical over 8 bases. The CDR3 runs 19 residues. The germline V gene encodes CDR1 SSHAT and CDR2 FNYEAQ (reference sequence). Unmatched junction bases numbered 14, after V lost 5 bases and J lost 0 bases. The CDR3 bases are TGTGCCAGCAGCCGTTTTGTCCTCGGGGGGGCAGCGAACACCGGGGAGCTGTTTTTT. This translates into CASSRFVLGGAANTGELFF. Combining the CDR3 with reference TRBV7-7 and TRBJ2-2 gives the whole variable domain GAGVSQSPRYKVTKRGQDVTLRCDPISSHATLYWYQQALGQGPEFLTYFNYEAQPDKSGLPSDRFSAERPEGSISTLTIQRTEQRDSAMYRCASSRFVLGGAANTGELFFGEGSRLTVL.

V is TRBV5-4 and J is TRBJ2-2; 9 bases map to TRBD1. The germline CDR1 and CDR2 sequences are SGHNT and YYREEE (reference sequence). The length of the CDR3 is 17 residues. Losses at the gene ends were 3 bases for V and 6 bases for J; bases not matched to a gene: 12. As DNA, the CDR3 is TGTGCCAGCAGCTCACCCCCCGGGACAGGGCCCTCCGGGGAGCTGTTTTTT. It yields the protein CASSSPPGTGPSGELFF. The full variable domain, rest sourced from reference TRBV5-4 and TRBJ2-2, is ETGVTQSPTHLIKTRGQQVTLRCSSQSGHNTVSWYQQALGQGPQFIFQYYREEENGRGNFPPRFSGLQFPNYSSELNVNALELDDSALYLCASSSPPGTGPSGELFFGEGSRLTVL.

This clone was observed a few times. The chain combines TRBV10-3 with TRBJ2-7; TRBD1 aligns across 9 bases. V lost 4 bases to trimming and J lost 3 bases; unmatched junction nucleotides: 4. Germline CDR1 and CDR2: ENHRY and SYGVKD. The CDR3 has 14 amino acids. CDR3 region: CAISGGDRVYEQYF. In DNA form, the CDR3 reads TGTGCCATCAGTGGGGGGGACAGGGTCTACGAGCAGTACTTC.

The V call is TRBV6-5, the J call TRBJ1-1; D call uncertain. The germline V gene has CDR1 MNHEY and CDR2 SVGAGI. The length of the CDR3 is 12 residues. The V and J ends lost 0 bases and 11 bases respectively, with 10 bases between them. The CDR3 here is CASSYSGAVAFF. The DNA of the CDR3 is TGTGCCAGCAGTTACTCGGGAGCAGTCGCTTTCTTT.

This clone was observed once. V gene TRBV12-5 combines with J gene TRBJ2-7; a possible D gene is TRBD1 (6 bases). Trimming pared 5 bases from V and 4 bases from J, leaving 15 bases between. The length of the CDR3 is 14 residues. Germline values: CDR1 LGHNT, CDR2 FRNRAP. CDR3 residues: CASGHRECPYEQYV. The CDR3 coding sequence is TGTGCTAGTGGTCACAGGGAGTGCCCTTACGAGCAGTACGTC.

The chain joins TRBV6-5 to TRBJ2-7; 7 nucleotides agree with TRBD2. Trimming at V came to 2 bases and at J to 3 bases, leaving 10 bases not matched to a gene. From germline, CDR1 is MNHEY and CDR2 SVGAGI. There are 16 residues in the CDR3. Here the CDR3 DNA reads TGTGCCAGCAGTTACGCCCTGACGCGGGGGTACTACGAGCAGTACTTC. Its protein is CASSYALTRGYYEQYF.

The rearrangement joins TRBV19 to TRBJ1-5, with TRBD1 identical over 7 bases. V lost 2 bases and J lost 7; bases outside the gene matches: 8. The CDR3 spans 15 residues. From germline, CDR1 is LNHDA and CDR2 SQIVND (reference sequence). The CDR3 nucleotides are TGTGCCAGTAGTATATGGGCAGGGGGGAACCAGCCCCAGCATTTT. This encodes CASSIWAGGNQPQHF. The full variable domain, in which reference TRBV19 and TRBJ1-5 provide the parts outside the CDR3, is DGGITQSPKYLFRKEGQNVTLSCEQNLNHDAMYWYRQDPGQGLRLIYYSQIVNDFQKGDIAEGYSVSREKKESFPLTVTSAQKNPTAFYLCASSIWAGGNQPQHFGDGTRLSIL.

This chain joins TRBV28 and TRBJ2-7; unclear D gene. V was shortened by 11 bases and J by 4 bases, with 18 bases between the two germline ends. In germline, CDR1 is MDHEN, CDR2 SYDVKM. The CDR3 sequence is 13 residues long. The CDR3 DNA reads as TGTGCCGCTAGGACGTCCATCGGATACGAGCAGTACTTC. It codes for CAARTSIGYEQYF.

The gene calls are TRBV9 and TRBJ1-4; D is unresolved. Between the trimmed V and J ends, which lost 0 bases and 8 bases, there was a span of 8 bases. Germline loops: CDR1 SGDLS, CDR2 YYNGEE. The CDR3 loop spans 13 amino acids. The CDR3 bases are TGTGCCAGCAGCGTAGTCCATTGCGAAAAACTGTTTTTT. Protein: CASSVVHCEKLFF. Looking up the rest from reference TRBV9 and TRBJ1-4 gives the full variable domain: DSGVTQTPKHLITATGQRVTLRCSPRSGDLSVYWYQQSLDQGLQFLIQYYNGEERAKGNILERFSAQQFPDLHSELNLSSLELGDSALYFCASSVVHCEKLFFGSGTQLSVL.

The rearrangement joins TRBV2 to TRBJ1-1, with D perhaps matching TRBD1 (5 bases). Between the trimmed V and J ends, which lost 5 bases and 0 bases, there was a span of 13 bases. The length of the CDR3 is 15 residues. The germline gives CDR1 SNHLY, CDR2 FYNNEI. In DNA, the CDR3 is TGTGCCAGCAGTTCGGGGCAGGGAATGAACACTGAAGCTTTCTTT. Its protein is CASSSGQGMNTEAFF.

The chain joins TRBV19 to TRBJ1-5; the D is unclear. The V end lost 9 bases, the J end lost 5 bases, and 11 bases lay between the germline ends. CDR3 size: 12 residues. CDR1 and CDR2 (germline): LNHDA, SQIVND (reference sequence). The CDR3, as DNA: TGTGCCAGCACCTTTCGGGATCAGCCCCAGCATTTT. It translates to CASTFRDQPQHF.

The chain uses TRBV25-1 and TRBJ1-2, with unresolved D. The ends were cut back, 1 base at V and 3 bases at J, with 6 bases in the middle. Germline V CDR1 and CDR2: MGHDK, SYGVNS. The CDR3 totals 13 residues. In DNA form, the CDR3 reads TGTGCCAGCAGTGAATCTCTGGACTATGGCTACACCTTC. Protein product: CASSESLDYGYTF.

On this clone: Mismatch with germline at one junction end may stem from a read error. The rearrangement links TRBV6-1 to TRBJ1-2, with TRBD1 matching over 10 bases. The CDR3 extends over 15 amino acids. Germline V gives CDR1 MNHNS, CDR2 SASEGT. CDR3 sequence: CASGERRTGGNGYTF. Here the CDR3 DNA reads TGTGCCAGCGGTGAGCGACGGACAGGGGGAAATGGCTACACCTTC.

This clone has a single count. The chain employs TRBV5-1 and TRBJ1-3; 9 bases fit TRBD1. The CDR3 length is 16 residues. The V segment lost 10 bases and the J segment 0 bases; nucleotides outside the gene matches: 11. Germline V gene lookup returns CDR1 SGHRS and CDR2 YFSETQ. The CDR3 DNA reads as TGCGCCCCAAAGGGGGACAGGGCCTCCTCTGGAAACACCATATATTTT. It is translated as CAPKGDRASSGNTIYF.

V and J are TRBV6-6 and TRBJ1-1, with 7 bases matching TRBD1. The V and J ends lost 0 bases and 5 bases, in that order; junction bases with no gene match: 6. The CDR3 is made up of 15 amino acids. The germline gives CDR1 MNHNY, CDR2 SVGAGI (reference sequence). This CDR3 is CASSYSGGGRTEAFF. As DNA, the CDR3 is TGTGCCAGCAGTTACTCCGGAGGGGGCCGGACTGAAGCTTTCTTT.

The chain joins TRBV9 to TRBJ2-1, with 8 bases that match TRBD1. The V and J ends lost 5 bases and 8 bases, in that order; junction bases with no gene match: 15. Per the germline V gene, CDR1 is SGDLS and CDR2 is YYNGEE. CDR3 length: 16 residues. CDR3 nucleotides: TGTGCCAGCAGTGATTTATCCGGGACAGGACGCGATGAGCAGTTCTTC. Its translation is CASSDLSGTGRDEQFF. Together with reference TRBV9 and TRBJ2-1, the CDR3 gives the full variable domain: DSGVTQTPKHLITATGQRVTLRCSPRSGDLSVYWYQQSLDQGLQFLIQYYNGEERAKGNILERFSAQQFPDLHSELNLSSLELGDSALYFCASSDLSGTGRDEQFFGPGTRLTVL.

This rearrangement joins TRBV4-1 to TRBJ1-2; a weak D match, TRBD1 (6 bases). The V gene's germline CDR1 is MGHRA and CDR2 YSYEKL. With 4 bases removed from V and 2 bases from J, the gap between germline ends came to 11 bases. The CDR3 has 14 residues. The CDR3 region is CASSPTGLNYGYTF. The CDR3 region has the DNA TGCGCCAGCAGCCCAACAGGGCTCAACTATGGCTACACCTTC.

The genes are TRBV28 and TRBJ1-5; D is undetermined. The CDR3 extends over 13 amino acids. The germline CDR1 and CDR2 sequences are MDHEN and SYDVKM. V gave up 6 bases and J gave up 3 bases, with 9 bases separating them. CDR3 DNA sequence: TGTGCCAGCAGGGAGGTTACCAATCAGCCCCAGCATTTT. This sequence encodes CASREVTNQPQHF.

This clone was picked up one time. J is TRBJ2-1 and V is TRBV15; TRBD1 matches 10 bases. V trimming: 5 bases; J trimming: 3 bases; junction bases outside the gene matches: 10. The germline gives CDR1 LNHNV, CDR2 YYDKDF (reference sequence). There are 17 residues in the CDR3. Here the CDR3 reads CATSPIGDRGFYNEQFF. CDR3 bases: TGTGCCACCAGCCCCATCGGGGACAGGGGATTCTACAATGAGCAGTTCTTC.

This clone was detected only a few times. V gene TRBV9 combines with J gene TRBJ2-1; no clear D. The V end lost 5 bases, the J end lost 3 bases, and 6 bases lay between the germline ends. This CDR3 spans 12 amino acids. The germline V gene has CDR1 SGDLS and CDR2 YYNGEE. This CDR3 is CASSGFYNEQFF. Written as DNA, the CDR3 is TGTGCCAGCAGTGGATTCTACAATGAGCAGTTCTTC.

This clone was found a few times. The chain uses TRBV9 and TRBJ1-1, with D perhaps TRBD1 (6 bases). Trimming left V 3 bases short and J 2 bases short, with 11 bases between. In germline, CDR1 is SGDLS, CDR2 YYNGEE. The CDR3 loop spans 14 amino acids. The CDR3, as DNA: TGTGCCAGCAGCGCCGGACAGCTAAACACTGAAGCTTTCTTT. Amino acid sequence: CASSAGQLNTEAFF.

The chain is built from TRBV6-1 and TRBJ1-1; 11 bases match TRBD1. Trimming at V came to 5 bases and at J to 2 bases, leaving 1 base not matched to a gene. The length of the CDR3 is 14 residues. In germline, CDR1 is MNHNS, CDR2 SASEGT. CDR3 amino acids: CASSRTGGNTEAFF. The CDR3 coding sequence is TGTGCCAGCAGTCGGACAGGGGGCAACACTGAAGCTTTCTTT.

The genes are TRBV6-1 and TRBJ1-1, with D possibly TRBD1 on 6 matching bases. There are 12 residues in the CDR3. V dropped 5 bases and J dropped 10 bases, with 14 bases sitting between them. Germline CDR1 and CDR2: MNHNS and SASEGT. The CDR3 nucleotides are TGTGCCAGCAGTTGGGACACCGTGTCAGCTTTCTTT. Its protein product is CASSWDTVSAFF.

A single count supports this clone. The rearrangement links TRBV7-3 to TRBJ2-3; possible D gene TRBD1, 5 bases. V was shortened by 9 bases and J by 7 bases, with 26 bases between the two germline ends. Germline values: CDR1 SGHTA, CDR2 FQGTGA. CDR3 length equals 16 residues. The chain's CDR3 is CASGLQPGQRSNTQYF. DNA for the CDR3: TGTGCCAGTGGTCTTCAACCAGGGCAGAGGAGTAATACGCAGTATTTT.

This clone was seen more than once but under ten times. This chain links TRBV5-5 with TRBJ1-1, with D hard to call. Germline CDR1 SGHKS, CDR2 YYEKEE (reference sequence). The ends were cut back, 6 bases at V and 8 bases at J, with 11 bases in the middle. This CDR3 comprises 11 residues. This CDR3 is CASIRREEAFF. Written as DNA, the CDR3 is TGTGCCAGCATTCGACGGGAGGAAGCTTTCTTT.

In its sample, this clone was seen a few times. The gene calls are TRBV11-2 and TRBJ2-3; D might be TRBD2 (6 bases). The germline gives CDR1 SGHAT, CDR2 FQNNGV. CDR3 length: 15 residues. Trimming stripped 0 bases from V and 0 bases from J, with 7 bases between. The CDR3 nucleotides read TGTGCCAGCAGCTTAGATGGGGGGAGCACAGATACGCAGTATTTT. It yields the protein CASSLDGGSTDTQYF.